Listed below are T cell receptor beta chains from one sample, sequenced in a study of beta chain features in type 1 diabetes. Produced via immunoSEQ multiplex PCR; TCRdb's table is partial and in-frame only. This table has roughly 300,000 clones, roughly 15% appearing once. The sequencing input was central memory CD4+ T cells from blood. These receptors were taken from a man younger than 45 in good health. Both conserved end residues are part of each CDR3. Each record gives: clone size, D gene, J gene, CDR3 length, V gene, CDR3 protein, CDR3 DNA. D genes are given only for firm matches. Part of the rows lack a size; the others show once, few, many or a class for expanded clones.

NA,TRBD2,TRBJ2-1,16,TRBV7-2,CASSWPGLAGGGEQFF,TGTGCCAGCAGCTGGCCGGGACTAGCGGGAGGGGGCGAGCAGTTCTTC
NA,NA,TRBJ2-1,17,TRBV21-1,CASTGTLESGSYNEQFF,TGTGCCAGCACGGGGACACTCGAGAGTGGCTCCTACAATGAGCAGTTCTTC
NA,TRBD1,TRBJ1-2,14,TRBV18,CASSRDRVNYGYTF,TGTGCCAGCTCGCGGGACAGGGTAAACTATGGCTACACCTTC
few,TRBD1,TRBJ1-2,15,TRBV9,CASSAATDRAGGYTF,TGTGCCAGCAGCGCCGCTACGGACAGGGCCGGTGGCTACACCTTC
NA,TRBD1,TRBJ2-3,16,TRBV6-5,CASSSGQDQATDTQYF,TGTGCCAGCAGTTCGGGACAGGATCAAGCGACAGATACGCAGTATTTT
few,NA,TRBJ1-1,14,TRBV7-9,CASSRQSQGTPAFF,TGTGCCAGCAGCCGACAGTCACAGGGAACGCCGGCTTTCTTT
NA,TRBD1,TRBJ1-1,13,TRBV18,CASSPTGGTEAFF,TGTGCCAGCTCACCAACAGGGGGCACTGAAGCTTTCTTT
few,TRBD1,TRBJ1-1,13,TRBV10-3,CAITRTGNTEAFF,TGTGCCATCACCAGGACAGGGAACACTGAAGCTTTCTTT
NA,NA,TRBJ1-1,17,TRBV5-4,CASSQGDNRLLNTEAFF,TGCGCCAGCAGCCAAGGGGACAACCGCCTGTTGAACACTGAAGCTTTCTTT
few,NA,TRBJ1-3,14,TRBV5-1,CASRNTGSGNTIYF,TGCGCCAGCAGAAACACAGGGAGTGGAAACACCATATATTTT
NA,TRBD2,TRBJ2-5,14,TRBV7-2,CASRPLAAQETQYF,TGTGCCAGCAGACCTCTAGCGGCCCAAGAGACCCAGTACTTC
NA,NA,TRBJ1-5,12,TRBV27,CASSFTGEAQHF,TGTGCCAGCAGTTTCACGGGTGAGGCCCAGCATTTT
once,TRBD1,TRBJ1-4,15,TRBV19,CASSGQGATNEKLFF,TGTGCCAGTAGTGGACAGGGCGCAACTAATGAAAAACTGTTTTTT
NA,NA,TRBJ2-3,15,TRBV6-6,CASSTRNRATDTQYF,TGTGCCAGCAGTACTAGGAATAGGGCCACAGATACGCAGTATTTT
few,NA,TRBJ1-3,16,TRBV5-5,CASSGGRALSGNTIYF,TGTGCCAGCAGCGGGGGCAGGGCGCTCTCTGGAAACACCATATATTTT
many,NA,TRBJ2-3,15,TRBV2,CASSEAWGNTDTQYF,TGTGCCAGCAGTGAAGCTTGGGGGAACACAGATACGCAGTATTTT
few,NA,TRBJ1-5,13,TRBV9,CASSDPGQLPQHF,TGTGCCAGCAGCGACCCGGGACAACTACCCCAGCATTTT
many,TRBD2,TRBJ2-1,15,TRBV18,CASSIGSGSGNEQFF,TGTGCCAGCTCCATAGGTAGCGGGAGCGGCAATGAGCAGTTCTTC
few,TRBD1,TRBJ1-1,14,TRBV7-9,CASSVGQVGTEAFF,TGTGCCAGCAGCGTGGGACAGGTCGGCACTGAAGCTTTCTTT
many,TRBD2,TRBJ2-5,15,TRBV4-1,CASSPGLGRGETQYF,TGCGCCAGCAGCCCCGGACTAGGTCGCGGGGAGACCCAGTACTTC
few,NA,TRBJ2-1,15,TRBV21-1,CASSLRDATHNEQFF,TGTGCCAGCAGCCTGCGGGACGCTACGCACAATGAGCAGTTCTTC
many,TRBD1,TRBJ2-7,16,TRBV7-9,CASRQNLGQGSYEQYF,TGTGCCAGCAGGCAGAACTTGGGACAGGGGTCCTACGAGCAGTACTTC
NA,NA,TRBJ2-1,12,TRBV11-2,CASSSNSNEQFF,TGTGCCAGCAGCTCCAACAGCAATGAGCAGTTCTTC
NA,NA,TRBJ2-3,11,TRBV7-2,CASSPVDTQYF,TGTGCCAGCAGCCCCGTAGATACGCAGTATTTT
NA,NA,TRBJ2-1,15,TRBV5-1,CASVSRPGSYNEQFF,TGCGCCAGTGTGTCGAGGCCCGGCTCCTACAATGAGCAGTTCTTC
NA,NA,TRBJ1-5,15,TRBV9,CASSVGANSNQPQHF,TGTGCCAGCAGCGTAGGGGCCAATAGCAATCAGCCCCAGCATTTT
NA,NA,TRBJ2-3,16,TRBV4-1,CASSQVDMGLTDTQYF,TGCGCCAGCAGCCAAGTTGACATGGGACTCACAGATACGCAGTATTTT
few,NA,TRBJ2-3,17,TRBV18,CASSPVTPGTSTDTQYF,TGTGCCAGCTCACCGGTAACTCCCGGAACTAGCACAGATACGCAGTATTTT
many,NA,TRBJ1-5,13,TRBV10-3,CAISDGWGAPQHF,TGTGCCATCAGTGATGGTTGGGGCGCGCCCCAGCATTTT